The rows below give T cell receptor beta chains drawn from one sample of a study of vaccination effects on CD4 cells after COVID-19. The data were produced by immunoSEQ multiplex PCR, yet TCRdb's version contains in-frame clones alone and is incomplete. The sample carries around 22,000 clones, over 70% recorded once. These receptors lack a known antigen. Sequencing was performed on CD4+ T cells from PBMCs cultured with HCoV-229E spike peptides, taken before COVID-19 vaccination. Receptors were obtained from a human donor who received a COVID-19 vaccine. Each CDR3 is given with its conserved first and last residue. The D gene is left open where the match is weak. Clone size, where shown, is once, few, many, or a class for clones that have expanded.

>TRBV5-1|15|TRBJ1-4|TRBD1|NA
CASSSTGATNEKLFF
TGCGCCAGCAGCTCAACAGGGGCAACTAATGAAAAACTGTTTTTT
>TRBV23-1|17|TRBJ2-1|TRBD2|NA
CASSQYSREGLCDEQFF
TGCGCCAGCAGTCAATACTCGCGGGAGGGCCTATGTGATGAGCAGTTCTTC
>TRBV10-3|15|TRBJ2-5|TRBD1|NA
CAISGGQAYQETQYF
TGTGCCATCAGTGGGGGACAGGCCTACCAAGAGACCCAGTACTTC
>TRBV24-1|13|TRBJ1-2|NA|NA
CATSDFGGYGYTF
TGTGCCACCAGTGATTTCGGGGGGTATGGCTACACCTTC
>TRBV5-6|15|TRBJ1-5|TRBD1|NA
CASSFTGGSNQPQHF
TGTGCCAGCAGCTTCACAGGGGGGAGCAATCAGCCCCAGCATTTT
>TRBV29-1|15|TRBJ1-5|NA|NA
CSVADGVLGNQPQHF
TGCAGCGTTGCTGACGGAGTGTTAGGCAATCAGCCCCAGCATTTT
>TRBV19|15|TRBJ2-2|NA|few
CASSIPLPRAGELFF
TGTGCCAGTAGTATCCCCCTCCCCAGGGCCGGGGAGCTGTTTTTT
>TRBV7-9|15|TRBJ2-2|TRBD1|few
CASSLFQGAGGELFF
TGTGCCAGCAGCTTATTCCAGGGGGCCGGCGGGGAGCTGTTTTTT
>TRBV2|12|TRBJ2-2|NA|NA
CASSEGVGELFF
TGTGCCAGCAGTGAAGGGGTCGGGGAGCTGTTTTTT
>TRBV11-3|19|TRBJ2-1|TRBD2|NA
CASSLDLGSTSGVYNEQFF
TGTGCCAGCAGCTTAGATCTCGGCTCGACGAGCGGGGTTTACAATGAGCAGTTCTTC
>TRBV30|12|TRBJ1-2|NA|NA
CAWTPQGYGYTF
TGTGCCTGGACACCTCAGGGCTATGGCTACACCTTC
>TRBV5-1|18|TRBJ2-3|NA|NA
CASSPKWGAREGTDTQYF
TGCGCCAGCAGCCCCAAGTGGGGCGCGCGTGAGGGCACAGATACGCAGTATTTT
>TRBV19|13|TRBJ2-5|TRBD1|NA
CASSYGTAETQYF
TGTGCCAGTAGTTATGGGACAGCAGAGACCCAGTACTTC
>TRBV11-2|15|TRBJ1-2|NA|once
CASSLPPSLPYGYTF
TGTGCCAGCAGCTTACCCCCGTCGCTGCCCTATGGCTACACCTTC
>TRBV6-1|13|TRBJ2-4|NA|NA
CASSEVQKNIQYF
TGTGCCAGCAGTGAAGTACAGAAAAACATTCAGTACTTC
>TRBV23-1|19|TRBJ2-5|NA|NA
CASTTTLWGGTSRKETQYF
TGCGCCAGCACCACTACACTTTGGGGGGGGACATCGAGAAAAGAGACCCAGTACTTC
>TRBV5-4|14|TRBJ1-1|TRBD1|NA
CASSLIGTGGSAFF
TGTGCCAGCAGCTTGATCGGGACAGGGGGCTCGGCTTTCTTT
>TRBV7-2|13|TRBJ1-2|TRBD1|NA
CASSTGQGFGYTF
TGTGCCAGCAGCACGGGACAGGGGTTTGGCTACACCTTC
>TRBV7-9|11|TRBJ1-2|NA|NA
CASSLGDGYTF
TGTGCCAGCAGCTTGGGAGATGGCTACACCTTC
>TRBV29-1|13|TRBJ2-2|NA|NA
CSVGRDVTGELFF
TGCAGCGTTGGCAGAGACGTGACCGGGGAGCTGTTTTTT
>TRBV7-9|13|TRBJ1-6|TRBD1|NA
CASTPGGWTPLHF
TGTGCCAGCACCCCAGGGGGCTGGACACCCCTCCACTTT
>TRBV6-4|15|TRBJ1-6|NA|few
CAGHTTQGFYSPLHF
TGTGCCGGCCACACCACACAGGGTTTCTATTCACCCCTCCACTTT
>TRBV30|13|TRBJ1-5|NA|few
CAWTGTLGQPQHF
TGTGCCTGGACCGGGACTCTGGGTCAGCCCCAGCATTTT
>TRBV11-2|18|TRBJ2-1|TRBD1|NA
CASSNSTGSGRSYNEQFF
TGTGCCAGCAGCAATTCGACAGGGTCCGGCCGCTCCTACAATGAGCAGTTCTTC
>TRBV5-1|15|TRBJ2-3|NA|NA
CASSLVSSNTDTQYF
TGCGCCAGCAGCTTGGTGTCTAGCAACACAGATACGCAGTATTTT
>TRBV11-2|12|TRBJ1-4|NA|NA
CASSLITGKLFF
TGTGCCAGCAGCTTAATAACGGGAAAACTGTTTTTT
>TRBV15|14|TRBJ1-5|NA|NA
CATSREQGNQPQHF
TGTGCCACCAGCAGAGAACAGGGTAATCAGCCCCAGCATTTT
>TRBV3-1/TRBV3-2|13|TRBJ2-3|NA|NA
CASSQDLRGTQYF
TGTGCCAGCAGCCAAGATTTGAGGGGGACGCAGTATTTT
>TRBV5-4|15|TRBJ2-3|NA|NA
CASMENHLPTDTQYF
TGTGCCAGCATGGAGAACCACCTACCCACAGATACGCAGTATTTT
>TRBV6-6|11|TRBJ1-2|NA|few
CASSYPGGYTF
TGTGCCAGCAGTTATCCAGGAGGCTACACCTTC
>TRBV10-3|15|TRBJ2-7|TRBD2|few
CAIRLDSGTTYEQYF
TGTGCCATCAGACTTGATAGCGGGACAACCTACGAGCAGTACTTC
>TRBV4-1|18|TRBJ2-1|TRBD2|NA
CASSQIPGTSGSRNEQFF
TGCGCCAGCAGCCAAATCCCAGGGACTAGCGGGAGTCGCAATGAGCAGTTCTTC
>TRBV27|16|TRBJ2-4|NA|NA
CASSTPLGLAKNIQYF
TGTGCCAGCAGTACCCCTCTCGGGTTAGCCAAAAACATTCAGTACTTC
>TRBV7-2|16|TRBJ2-5|NA|NA
CASSLAGQGGQETQYF
TGTGCCAGCAGCTTAGCAGGACAGGGAGGGCAAGAGACCCAGTACTTC
>TRBV11-2|17|TRBJ2-2|NA|NA
CASSLSGVAGNTGELFF
TGTGCCAGCAGCTTATCCGGAGTGGCGGGGAACACCGGGGAGCTGTTTTTT
>TRBV10-2|13|TRBJ2-3|NA|NA
CASKVSGTDTQYF
TGCGCCAGCAAGGTGTCGGGCACAGATACGCAGTATTTT
>TRBV2|12|TRBJ1-2|NA|NA
CASSELIGGYTF
TGTGCCAGCAGTGAACTTATCGGCGGCTACACCTTC
>TRBV3-1/TRBV3-2|15|TRBJ2-3|NA|NA
CASSREGLDTDTQYF
TGTGCCAGCAGCCGCGAGGGGTTGGACACAGATACGCAGTATTTT
>TRBV9|17|TRBJ2-1|NA|NA
CASSAGARMGGYNEQFF
TGTGCCAGCAGCGCGGGGGCCCGGATGGGAGGCTACAATGAGCAGTTCTTC
>TRBV27|18|TRBJ2-2|TRBD1|NA
CASRPSLGQGANTGELFF
TGTGCCAGCAGACCTAGTTTGGGCCAGGGGGCGAACACCGGGGAGCTGTTTTTT
>TRBV6-4|12|TRBJ2-1|NA|NA
CASSEAGNEQFF
TGTGCCAGCAGTGAGGCGGGGAATGAGCAGTTCTTC
>TRBV10-3|12|TRBJ1-6|NA|NA
CAIRAPGSPLHF
TGTGCCATCCGGGCCCCAGGTTCACCCCTCCACTTT
>TRBV4-2|17|TRBJ2-5|TRBD2|NA
CASSPDGTSGRAETQYF
TGTGCCAGCAGCCCAGACGGGACTAGCGGGAGGGCGGAGACCCAGTACTTC
>TRBV10-3|15|TRBJ2-7|NA|few
CAISEFEGPSYEQYF
TGTGCCATCAGTGAGTTCGAGGGGCCTTCCTACGAGCAGTACTTC
>TRBV5-6|13|TRBJ2-3|NA|medium-sized
CASSLKGEDTQYF
TGTGCCAGCAGCTTGAAGGGGGAAGATACGCAGTATTTT
>TRBV19|17|TRBJ1-5|NA|NA
CASSIDLTGGRNQPQHF
TGTGCCAGTAGTATAGATCTGACAGGCGGGAGGAATCAGCCCCAGCATTTT
>TRBV12-3/TRBV12-4|12|TRBJ2-7|NA|NA
CASMTGVGEQYF
TGTGCCAGCATGACGGGAGTGGGCGAGCAGTACTTC
>TRBV6-5|16|TRBJ2-1|NA|NA
CASSYSSGAMSNEQFF
TGTGCCAGCAGTTACTCCAGTGGGGCTATGTCCAATGAGCAGTTCTTC
>TRBV5-4|15|TRBJ2-5|NA|NA
CASSLEQTPGETQYF
TGTGCCAGCAGCTTGGAACAGACCCCCGGGGAGACCCAGTACTTC